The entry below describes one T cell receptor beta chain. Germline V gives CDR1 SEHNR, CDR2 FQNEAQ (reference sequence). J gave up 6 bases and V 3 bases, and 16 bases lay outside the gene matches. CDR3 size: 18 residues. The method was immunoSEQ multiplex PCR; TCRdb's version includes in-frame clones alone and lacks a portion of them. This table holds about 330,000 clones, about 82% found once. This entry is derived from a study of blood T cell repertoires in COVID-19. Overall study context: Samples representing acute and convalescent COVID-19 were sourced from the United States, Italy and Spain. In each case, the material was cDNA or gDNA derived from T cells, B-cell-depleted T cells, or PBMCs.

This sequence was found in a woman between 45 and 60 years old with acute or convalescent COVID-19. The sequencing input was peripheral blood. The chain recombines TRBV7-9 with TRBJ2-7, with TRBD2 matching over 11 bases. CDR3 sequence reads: CASSFIWTSGFTRGEQYF. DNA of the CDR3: TGTGCCAGCAGCTTTATATGGACTAGCGGGTTTACCCGGGGCGAGCAGTACTTC.